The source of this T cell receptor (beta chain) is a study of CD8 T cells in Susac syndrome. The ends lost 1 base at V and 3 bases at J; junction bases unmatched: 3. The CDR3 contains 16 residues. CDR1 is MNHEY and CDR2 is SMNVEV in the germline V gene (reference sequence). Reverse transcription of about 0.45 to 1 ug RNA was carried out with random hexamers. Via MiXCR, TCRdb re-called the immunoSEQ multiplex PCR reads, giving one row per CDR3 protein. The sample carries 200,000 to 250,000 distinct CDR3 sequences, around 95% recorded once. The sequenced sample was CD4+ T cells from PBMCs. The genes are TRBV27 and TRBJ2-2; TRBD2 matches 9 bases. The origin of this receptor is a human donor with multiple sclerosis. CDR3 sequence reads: CASSLLRGGHTGELFF. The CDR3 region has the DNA TGTGCCAGCAGTTTATTGCGGGGGGGCCACACCGGGGAGCTGTTTTTT.